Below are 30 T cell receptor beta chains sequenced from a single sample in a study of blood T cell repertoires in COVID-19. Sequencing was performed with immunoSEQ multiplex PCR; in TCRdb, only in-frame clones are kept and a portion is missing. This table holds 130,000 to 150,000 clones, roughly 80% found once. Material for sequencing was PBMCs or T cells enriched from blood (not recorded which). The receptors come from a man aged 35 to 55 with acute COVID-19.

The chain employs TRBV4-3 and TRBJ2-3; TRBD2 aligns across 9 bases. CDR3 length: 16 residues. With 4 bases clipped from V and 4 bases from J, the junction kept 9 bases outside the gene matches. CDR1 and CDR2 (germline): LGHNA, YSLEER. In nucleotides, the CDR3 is TGCGCCAGCAGCCCCCTGGCGGGGGGGCCGGCAGATACGCAGTATTTT. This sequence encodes CASSPLAGGPADTQYF.

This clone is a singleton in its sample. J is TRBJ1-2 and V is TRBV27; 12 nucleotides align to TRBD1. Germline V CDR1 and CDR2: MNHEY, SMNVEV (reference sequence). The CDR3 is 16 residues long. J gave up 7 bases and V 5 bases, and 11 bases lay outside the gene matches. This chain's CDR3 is CASSKPGQGANAGYTF. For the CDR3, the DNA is TGTGCCAGCAGTAAACCGGGACAGGGGGCGAACGCTGGCTACACCTTC.

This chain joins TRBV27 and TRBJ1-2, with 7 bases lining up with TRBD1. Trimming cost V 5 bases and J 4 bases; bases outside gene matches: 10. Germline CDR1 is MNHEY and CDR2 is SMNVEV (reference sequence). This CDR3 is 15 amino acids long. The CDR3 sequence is CASSITGAGGYGYTF. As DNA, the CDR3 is TGTGCCAGCAGTATCACAGGGGCAGGTGGCTATGGCTACACCTTC.

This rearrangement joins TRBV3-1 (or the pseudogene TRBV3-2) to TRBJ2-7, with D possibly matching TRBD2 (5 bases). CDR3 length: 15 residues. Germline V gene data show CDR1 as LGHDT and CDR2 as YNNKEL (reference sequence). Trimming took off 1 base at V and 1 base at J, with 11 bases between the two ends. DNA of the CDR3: TGTGCCAGCAGCCAAGGAGCGGTGGGATCCTACGAGCAGTACTTC. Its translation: CASSQGAVGSYEQYF.

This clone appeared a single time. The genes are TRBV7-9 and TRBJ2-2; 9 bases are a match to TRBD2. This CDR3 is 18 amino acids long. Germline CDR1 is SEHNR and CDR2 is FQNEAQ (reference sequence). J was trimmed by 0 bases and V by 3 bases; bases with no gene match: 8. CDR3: CASSFPSGRYPNTGELFF. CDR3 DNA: TGTGCCAGCAGCTTTCCAAGCGGGAGGTACCCGAACACCGGGGAGCTGTTTTTT.

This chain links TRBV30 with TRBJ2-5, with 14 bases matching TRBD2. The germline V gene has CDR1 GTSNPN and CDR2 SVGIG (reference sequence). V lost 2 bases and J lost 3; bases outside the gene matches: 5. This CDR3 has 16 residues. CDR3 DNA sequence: TGTGCCTGGAGTCCACCGGGACTAGCGGGGGAAGAGACCCAGTACTTC. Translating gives CAWSPPGLAGEETQYF. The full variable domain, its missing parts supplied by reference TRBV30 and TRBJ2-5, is SQTIHQWPATLVQPVGSPLSLECTVEGTSNPNLYWYRQAAGRGLQLLFYSVGIGQISSEVPQNLSASRPQDRQFILSSKKLLLSDSGFYLCAWSPPGLAGEETQYFGPGTRLLVL.

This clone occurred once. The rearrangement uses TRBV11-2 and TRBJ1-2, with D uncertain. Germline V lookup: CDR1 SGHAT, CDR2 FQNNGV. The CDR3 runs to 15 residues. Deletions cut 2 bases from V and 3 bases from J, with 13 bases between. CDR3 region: CASSLWRQVDYGYTF. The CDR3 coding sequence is TGTGCCAGCAGCTTATGGCGACAAGTCGACTATGGCTACACCTTC.

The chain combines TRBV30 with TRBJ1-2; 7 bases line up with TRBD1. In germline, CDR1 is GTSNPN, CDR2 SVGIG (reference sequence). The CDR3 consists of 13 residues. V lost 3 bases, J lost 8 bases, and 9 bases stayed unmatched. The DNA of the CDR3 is TGTGCCTGGAGCCTTGACAGGGCTAGGGGCTACACCTTC. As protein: CAWSLDRARGYTF. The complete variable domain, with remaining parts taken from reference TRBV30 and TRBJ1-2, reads SQTIHQWPATLVQPVGSPLSLECTVEGTSNPNLYWYRQAAGRGLQLLFYSVGIGQISSEVPQNLSASRPQDRQFILSSKKLLLSDSGFYLCAWSLDRARGYTFGSGTRLTVV.

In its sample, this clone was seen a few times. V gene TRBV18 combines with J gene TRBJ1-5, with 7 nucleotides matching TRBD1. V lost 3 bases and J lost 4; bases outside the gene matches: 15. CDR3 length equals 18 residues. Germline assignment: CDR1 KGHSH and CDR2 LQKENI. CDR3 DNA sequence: TGTGCCAGCTCACCGTACTCCTACACTCCGGGACAGAATCAGCCCCAGCATTTT. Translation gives CASSPYSYTPGQNQPQHF.

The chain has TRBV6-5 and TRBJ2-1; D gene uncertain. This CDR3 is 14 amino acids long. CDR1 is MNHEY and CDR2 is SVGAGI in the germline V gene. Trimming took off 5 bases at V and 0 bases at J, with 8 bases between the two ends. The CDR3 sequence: CASSPTSSYNEQFF. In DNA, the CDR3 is TGTGCCAGCAGTCCTACGAGCTCCTACAATGAGCAGTTCTTC.

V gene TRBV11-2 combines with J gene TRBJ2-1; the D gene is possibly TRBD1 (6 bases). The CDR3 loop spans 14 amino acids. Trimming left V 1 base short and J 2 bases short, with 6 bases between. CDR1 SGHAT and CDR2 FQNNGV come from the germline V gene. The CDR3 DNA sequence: TGTGCCAGCAGCTTAGGGGGGCCCTACAATGAGCAGTTCTTC. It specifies CASSLGGPYNEQFF.

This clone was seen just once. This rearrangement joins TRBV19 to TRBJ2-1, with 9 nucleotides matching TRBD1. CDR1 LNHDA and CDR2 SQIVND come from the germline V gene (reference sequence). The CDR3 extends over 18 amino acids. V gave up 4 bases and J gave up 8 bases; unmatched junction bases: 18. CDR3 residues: CASSTGRGWDRDLDEQFF. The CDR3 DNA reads TGTGCCAGTAGTACGGGCAGGGGTTGGGACAGGGATTTGGATGAGCAGTTCTTC.

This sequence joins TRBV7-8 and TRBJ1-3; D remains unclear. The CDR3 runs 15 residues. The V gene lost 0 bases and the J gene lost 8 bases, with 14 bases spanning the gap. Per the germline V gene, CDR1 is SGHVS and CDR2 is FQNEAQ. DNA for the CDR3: TGTGCCAGCAGCTTAGCGCGGGGAGGATTGGACACCATATATTTT. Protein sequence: CASSLARGGLDTIYF.

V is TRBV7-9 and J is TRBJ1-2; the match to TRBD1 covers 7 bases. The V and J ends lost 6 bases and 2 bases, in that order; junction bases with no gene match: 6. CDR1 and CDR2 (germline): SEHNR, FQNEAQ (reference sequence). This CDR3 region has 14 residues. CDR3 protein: CASSGTAPNYGYTF. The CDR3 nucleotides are TGTGCCAGCAGTGGGACAGCCCCCAACTATGGCTACACCTTC.

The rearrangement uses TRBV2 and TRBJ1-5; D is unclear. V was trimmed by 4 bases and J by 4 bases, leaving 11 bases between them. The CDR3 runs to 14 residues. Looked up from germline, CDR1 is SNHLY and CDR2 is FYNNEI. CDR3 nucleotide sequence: TGTGCCAGCAGTGTCCAAGCCCTAAATCAGCCCCAGCATTTT. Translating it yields CASSVQALNQPQHF.

CDR3 bases: TGTGCCAGCACCCAGCCAGGCTCCTACTATGGCTACACCTTC. Protein product: CASTQPGSYYGYTF. The chain recombines TRBV28 with TRBJ1-2; no firm D call. V dropped 7 bases and J dropped 3 bases, with 15 bases sitting between them. Germline CDR1 MDHEN, CDR2 SYDVKM. The CDR3 has 14 residues.

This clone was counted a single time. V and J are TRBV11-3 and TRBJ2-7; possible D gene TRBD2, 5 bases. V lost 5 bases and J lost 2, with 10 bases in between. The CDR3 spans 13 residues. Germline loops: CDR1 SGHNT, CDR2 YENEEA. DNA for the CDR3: TGTGCCAGCAGCCCGGGGTCCACCTACGAGCAGTACTTC. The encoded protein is CASSPGSTYEQYF.

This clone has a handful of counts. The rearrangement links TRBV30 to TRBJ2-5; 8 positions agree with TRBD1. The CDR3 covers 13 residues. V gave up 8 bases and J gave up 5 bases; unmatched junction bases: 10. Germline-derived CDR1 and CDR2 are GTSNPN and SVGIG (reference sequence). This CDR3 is CASKQGGGETQYF. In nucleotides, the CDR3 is TGTGCCAGCAAACAGGGGGGCGGTGAGACCCAGTACTTC.

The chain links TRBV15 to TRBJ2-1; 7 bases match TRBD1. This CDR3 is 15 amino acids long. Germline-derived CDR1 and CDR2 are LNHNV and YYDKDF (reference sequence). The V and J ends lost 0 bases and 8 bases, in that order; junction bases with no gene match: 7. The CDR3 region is CATSRDLGTEYEQFF. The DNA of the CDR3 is TGTGCCACCAGCAGAGATCTCGGGACAGAATATGAGCAGTTCTTC. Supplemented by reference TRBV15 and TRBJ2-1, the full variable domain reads DAMVIQNPRYQVTQFGKPVTLSCSQTLNHNVMYWYQQKSSQAPKLLFHYYDKDFNNEADTPDNFQSRRPNTSFCFLDIRSPGLGDTAMYLCATSRDLGTEYEQFFGPGTRLTVL.

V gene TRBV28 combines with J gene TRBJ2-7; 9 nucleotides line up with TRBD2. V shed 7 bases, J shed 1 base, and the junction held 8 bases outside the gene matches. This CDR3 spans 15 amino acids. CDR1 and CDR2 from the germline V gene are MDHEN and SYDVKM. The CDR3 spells CASTTAGGPSYEQYF. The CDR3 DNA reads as TGTGCCAGCACTACAGCGGGAGGCCCATCCTACGAGCAGTACTTC.

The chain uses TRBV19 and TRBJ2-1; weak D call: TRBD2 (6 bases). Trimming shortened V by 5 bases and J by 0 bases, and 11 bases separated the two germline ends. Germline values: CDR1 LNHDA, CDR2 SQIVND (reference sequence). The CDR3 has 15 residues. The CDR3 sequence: CASSPDGSSYNEQFF. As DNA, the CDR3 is TGTGCCAGTAGTCCGGACGGGAGCTCCTACAATGAGCAGTTCTTC.

CDR3: CASSLYLLAGSPSYEQYF. DNA for the CDR3: TGTGCCAGCAGCTTATACCTACTAGCGGGTTCCCCCTCCTACGAGCAGTACTTC. This rearrangement joins TRBV7-2 to TRBJ2-7; 9 nucleotides line up with TRBD2. The CDR3 has 18 amino acids. The V gene's germline CDR1 is SGHTA and CDR2 FQGNSA. V lost 2 bases and J lost 0; bases outside the gene matches: 11.

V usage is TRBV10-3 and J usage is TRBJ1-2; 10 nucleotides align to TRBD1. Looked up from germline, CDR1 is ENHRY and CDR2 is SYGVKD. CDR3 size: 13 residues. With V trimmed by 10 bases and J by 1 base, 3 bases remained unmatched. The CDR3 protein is CASGTGDNYGYTF. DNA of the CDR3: TGTGCCAGCGGGACAGGGGATAACTATGGCTACACCTTC.

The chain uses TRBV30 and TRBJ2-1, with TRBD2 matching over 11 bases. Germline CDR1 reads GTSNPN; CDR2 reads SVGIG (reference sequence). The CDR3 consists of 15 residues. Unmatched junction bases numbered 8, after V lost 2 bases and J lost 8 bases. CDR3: CAWSLLAGGLHEQFF. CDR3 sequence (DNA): TGTGCCTGGAGTTTGCTAGCGGGAGGTCTTCATGAGCAGTTCTTC.

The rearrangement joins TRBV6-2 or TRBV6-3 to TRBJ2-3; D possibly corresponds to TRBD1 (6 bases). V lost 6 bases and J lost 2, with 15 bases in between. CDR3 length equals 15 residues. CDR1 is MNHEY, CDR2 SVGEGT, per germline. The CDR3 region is CASSPRGSYTDTQYF. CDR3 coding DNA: TGTGCCAGCAGCCCTAGGGGGAGCTACACAGATACGCAGTATTTT.

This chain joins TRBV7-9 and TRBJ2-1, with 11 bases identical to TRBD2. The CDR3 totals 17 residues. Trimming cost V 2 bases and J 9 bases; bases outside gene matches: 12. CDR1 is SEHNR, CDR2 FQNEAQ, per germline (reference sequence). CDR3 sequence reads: CASSLTSGRHFNVEQFF. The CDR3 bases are TGTGCCAGCAGCTTAACTAGCGGGAGACATTTTAATGTTGAGCAGTTCTTC.

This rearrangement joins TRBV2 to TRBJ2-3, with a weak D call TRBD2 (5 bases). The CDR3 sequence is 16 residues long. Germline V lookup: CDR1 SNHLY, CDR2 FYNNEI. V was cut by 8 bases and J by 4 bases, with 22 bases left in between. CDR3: CASGDSTGKGADTQYF. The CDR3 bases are TGTGCCAGCGGCGACTCGACCGGGAAAGGTGCAGATACGCAGTATTTT.

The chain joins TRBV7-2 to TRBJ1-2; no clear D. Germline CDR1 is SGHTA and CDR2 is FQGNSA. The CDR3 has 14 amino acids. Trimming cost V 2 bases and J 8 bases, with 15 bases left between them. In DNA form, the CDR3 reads TGTGCCAGCAGCTTAAGAGGCCTGGATTCGGGCTACACCTTC. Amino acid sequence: CASSLRGLDSGYTF. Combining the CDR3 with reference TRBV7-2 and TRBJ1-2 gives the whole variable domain GAGVSQSPSNKVTEKGKDVELRCDPISGHTALYWYRQSLGQGLEFLIYFQGNSAPDKSGLPSDRFSAERTGGSVSTLTIQRTQQEDSAVYLCASSLRGLDSGYTFGSGTRLTVV.

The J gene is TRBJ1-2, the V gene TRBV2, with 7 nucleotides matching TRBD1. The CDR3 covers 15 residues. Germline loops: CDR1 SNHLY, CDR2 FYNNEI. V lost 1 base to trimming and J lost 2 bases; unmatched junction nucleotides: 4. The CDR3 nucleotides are TGTGCCAGCAGTGAAGGGAAACAGGGGAACTATGGCTACACCTTC. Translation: CASSEGKQGNYGYTF.

The DNA of the CDR3 is TGTGCCAGCAGCTACCCGGGACAGGGGATTGTAGGCGGCTACACCTTC. This encodes CASSYPGQGIVGGYTF. The chain joins TRBV7-8 to TRBJ1-2; 10 positions match TRBD1. Trimming at V came to 4 bases and at J to 8 bases, leaving 13 bases not matched to a gene. The CDR3 has 16 amino acids. Germline V gene data show CDR1 as SGHVS and CDR2 as FQNEAQ.